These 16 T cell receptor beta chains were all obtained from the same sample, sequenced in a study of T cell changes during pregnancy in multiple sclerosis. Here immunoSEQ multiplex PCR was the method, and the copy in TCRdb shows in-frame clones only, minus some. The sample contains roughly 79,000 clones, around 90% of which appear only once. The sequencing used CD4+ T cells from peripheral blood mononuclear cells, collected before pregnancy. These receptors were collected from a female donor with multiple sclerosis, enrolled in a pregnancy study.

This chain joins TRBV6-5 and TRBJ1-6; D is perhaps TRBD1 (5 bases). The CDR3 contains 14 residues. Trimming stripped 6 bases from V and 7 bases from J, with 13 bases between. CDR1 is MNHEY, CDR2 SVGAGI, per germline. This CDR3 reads CASRNAGINSPLHF. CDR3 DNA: TGTGCCAGCAGAAACGCAGGGATCAATTCACCCCTCCACTTT.

The CDR3 bases are TGCGCCAGCAGCCAGACAGGGGGCGCGGAGACCCAGTACTTC. Residues: CASSQTGGAETQYF. The genes are TRBV4-1 and TRBJ2-5, with 10 bases that match TRBD1. Trimming at V came to 3 bases and at J to 5 bases, leaving 3 bases not matched to a gene. The CDR3 covers 14 residues. Germline CDR1 MGHRA, CDR2 YSYEKL.

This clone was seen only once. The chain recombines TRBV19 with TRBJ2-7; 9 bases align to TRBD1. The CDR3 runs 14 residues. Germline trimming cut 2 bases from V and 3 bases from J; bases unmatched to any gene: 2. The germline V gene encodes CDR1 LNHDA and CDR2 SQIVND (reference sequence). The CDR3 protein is CASSIPDRGYEQYF. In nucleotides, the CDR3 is TGTGCCAGTAGTATACCGGACAGGGGCTACGAGCAGTACTTC.

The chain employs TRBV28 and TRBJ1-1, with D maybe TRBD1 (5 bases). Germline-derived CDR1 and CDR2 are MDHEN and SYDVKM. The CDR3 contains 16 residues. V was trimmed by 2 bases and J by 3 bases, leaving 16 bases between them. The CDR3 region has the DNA TGTGCCAGCAGTTTAACAACCCTAATAGGGGACACTGAAGCTTTCTTT. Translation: CASSLTTLIGDTEAFF.

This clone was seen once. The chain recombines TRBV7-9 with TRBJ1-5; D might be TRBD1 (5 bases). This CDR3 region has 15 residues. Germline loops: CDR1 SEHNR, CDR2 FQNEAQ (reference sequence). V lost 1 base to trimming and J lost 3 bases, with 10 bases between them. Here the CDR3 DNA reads TGTGCCAGCAGCTTAGGGGGGGGGACCAATCAGCCCCAGCATTTT. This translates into CASSLGGGTNQPQHF.

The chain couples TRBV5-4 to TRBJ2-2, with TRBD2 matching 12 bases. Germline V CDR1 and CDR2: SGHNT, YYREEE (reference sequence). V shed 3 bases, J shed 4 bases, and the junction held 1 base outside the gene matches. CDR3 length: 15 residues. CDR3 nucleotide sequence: TGTGCCAGCAGCTCACTAGCGGGAGGCACCGGGGAGCTGTTTTTT. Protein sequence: CASSSLAGGTGELFF.

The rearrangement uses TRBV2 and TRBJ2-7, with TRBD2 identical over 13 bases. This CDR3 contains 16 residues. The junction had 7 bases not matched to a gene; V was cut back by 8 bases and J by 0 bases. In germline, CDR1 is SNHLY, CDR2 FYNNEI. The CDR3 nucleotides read TGTGCCAGCCGGACTAGCGGGAGTAAAAGCTCCTACGAGCAGTACTTC. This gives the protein CASRTSGSKSSYEQYF.

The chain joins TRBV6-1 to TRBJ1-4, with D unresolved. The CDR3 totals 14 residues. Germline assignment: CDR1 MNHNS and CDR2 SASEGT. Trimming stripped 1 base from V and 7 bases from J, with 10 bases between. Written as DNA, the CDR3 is TGTGCCAGCAGTGAAGACGGACTGGGTGAAAAACTGTTTTTT. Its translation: CASSEDGLGEKLFF.

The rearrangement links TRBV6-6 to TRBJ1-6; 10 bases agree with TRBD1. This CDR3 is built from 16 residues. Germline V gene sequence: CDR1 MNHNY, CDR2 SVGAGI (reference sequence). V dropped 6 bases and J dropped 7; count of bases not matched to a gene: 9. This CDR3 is CASRTDRGLVNSPLHF. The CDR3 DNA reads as TGTGCCAGCAGGACCGACAGGGGGCTGGTCAATTCACCCCTCCACTTT.

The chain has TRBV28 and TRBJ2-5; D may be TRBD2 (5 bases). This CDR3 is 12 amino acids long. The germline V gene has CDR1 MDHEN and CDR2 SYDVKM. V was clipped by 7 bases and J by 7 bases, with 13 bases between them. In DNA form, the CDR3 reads TGTGCCAGCACCCGGGGTGCGGGGACCCAGTACTTC. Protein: CASTRGAGTQYF.

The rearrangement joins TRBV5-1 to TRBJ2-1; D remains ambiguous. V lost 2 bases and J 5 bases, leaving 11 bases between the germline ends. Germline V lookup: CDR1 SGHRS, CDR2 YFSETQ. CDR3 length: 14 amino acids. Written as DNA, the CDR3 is TGCGCCAGCAGCTTTGGCAGGCAGAACAATGAGCAGTTCTTC. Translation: CASSFGRQNNEQFF.

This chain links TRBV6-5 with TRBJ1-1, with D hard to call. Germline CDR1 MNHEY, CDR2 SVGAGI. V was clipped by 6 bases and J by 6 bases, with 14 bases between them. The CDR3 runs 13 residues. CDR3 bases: TGTGCCAGCAGACCCGAGAAATCCCCTGAAGCTTTCTTT. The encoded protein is CASRPEKSPEAFF.

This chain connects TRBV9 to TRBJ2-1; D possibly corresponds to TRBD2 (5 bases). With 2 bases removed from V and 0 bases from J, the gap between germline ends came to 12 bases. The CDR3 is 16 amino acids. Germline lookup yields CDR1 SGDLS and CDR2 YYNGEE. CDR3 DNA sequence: TGTGCCAGCAGCGTCGTCGCTACTAGCTCCTACAATGAGCAGTTCTTC. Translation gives CASSVVATSSYNEQFF.

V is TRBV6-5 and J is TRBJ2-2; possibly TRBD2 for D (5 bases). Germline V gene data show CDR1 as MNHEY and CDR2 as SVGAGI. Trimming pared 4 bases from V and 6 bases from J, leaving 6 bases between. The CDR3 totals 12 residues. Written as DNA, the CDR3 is TGTGCCAGCAGTTCGGAGGCCGGGGAGCTGTTTTTT. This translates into CASSSEAGELFF.

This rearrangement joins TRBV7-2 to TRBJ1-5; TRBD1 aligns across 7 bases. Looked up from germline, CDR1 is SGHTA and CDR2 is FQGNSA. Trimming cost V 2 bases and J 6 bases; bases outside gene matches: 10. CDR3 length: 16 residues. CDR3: CASSLSTGYLVQPQHF. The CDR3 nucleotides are TGTGCCAGCAGCTTATCGACAGGGTACCTAGTTCAGCCCCAGCATTTT. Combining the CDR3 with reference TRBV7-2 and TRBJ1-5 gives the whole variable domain GAGVSQSPSNKVTEKGKDVELRCDPISGHTALYWYRQSLGQGLEFLIYFQGNSAPDKSGLPSDRFSAERTGGSVSTLTIQRTQQEDSAVYLCASSLSTGYLVQPQHFGDGTRLSIL.

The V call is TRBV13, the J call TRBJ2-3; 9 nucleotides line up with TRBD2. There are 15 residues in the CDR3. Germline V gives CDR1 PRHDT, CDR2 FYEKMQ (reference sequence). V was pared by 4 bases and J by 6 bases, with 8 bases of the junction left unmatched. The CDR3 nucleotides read TGTGCCAGCAGCTATTTTAGCGGGAGCTCCGATACGCAGTATTTT. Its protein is CASSYFSGSSDTQYF.